This TCR beta chain derives from a study of beta chain features in type 1 diabetes. At the level of the study: On cell yields, gender and age, patients and healthy donors were similar. Researchers looked at roughly 100,000,000 sorted cells across all samples. General observations from the study: All four CD4+ subsets of Type 1 diabetes patients contained TCRB CDR3s that were moderately but significantly shorter. Sequencing of cDNA might inflate the share of cells that strongly express TCR.

CDR3 size: 15 residues. Germline CDR1 is MNHEY and CDR2 is SVGAGI. V lost 2 bases and J lost 1, with 11 bases in between. The study reverse transcribed the entire isolated RNA, so it sequenced expressed TCRB transcripts. The repertoire was sequenced with immunoSEQ multiplex PCR; TCRdb's copy has only in-frame clones and lacks some. The sample consists of under 300,000 clones, around 16% of them appearing once. This clone is a singleton in its sample. Its specificity is not known. CD4+ naive, central memory, regulatory and stem cell-like memory cells were sorted via CD45RO/CCR7/CD25/CD127/CD95/CD27. This sequence originates from a man aged 25-45 years with type 1 diabetes. Sequencing was done on a sample of naive CD4+ T cells from blood. This chain connects TRBV6-5 to TRBJ2-5; possible D gene TRBD2, 6 bases. CDR3 nucleotides: TGTGCCAGCAGTTACGGGAGGATTCCCCAAGAGACCCAGTACTTC. Encoded protein: CASSYGRIPQETQYF.